Below, 13 T cell receptor beta chains from the same sample are listed, as sequenced in a study of OX40 agonist ivuxolimab in advanced cancers. Method: immunoSEQ multiplex PCR; TCRdb's copy keeps in-frame clones and lacks some. This table has 60,000 or so clones, about 83% appearing once. The starting material was CD4+ or CD8+ T cells sorted from blood, obtained in a trial of the OX40 agonist ivuxolimab. These receptors came from an adult with an advanced solid tumor such as melanoma, head and neck, liver or kidney cancer.

The rearrangement uses TRBV28 and TRBJ1-2; D is unclear. Germline CDR1 MDHEN, CDR2 SYDVKM. Trimming stripped 5 bases from V and 12 bases from J, with 16 bases between. The CDR3 covers 12 residues. This chain's CDR3 is CASSAQWGQDTF. The CDR3 coding sequence is TGTGCCAGCAGTGCACAGTGGGGTCAGGACACCTTC.

This sequence joins TRBV5-1 and TRBJ1-1; the D is unclear. This CDR3 has 14 residues. Germline CDR1 reads SGHRS; CDR2 reads YFSETQ. The germline V and J ends were trimmed by 1 base and 6 bases, with 13 bases remaining between them. The CDR3 loop reads CASSLTLAVPEAFF. The CDR3 region has the DNA TGCGCCAGCAGCTTGACCCTCGCGGTCCCTGAAGCTTTCTTT.

This clone was observed a single time. The chain links TRBV20-1 to TRBJ1-1, with D perhaps TRBD1 (5 bases). There are 11 residues in the CDR3. CDR1 DFQATT and CDR2 SNEGSKA come from the germline V gene (reference sequence). V was shortened by 0 bases and J by 13 bases, with 12 bases between the two germline ends. CDR3 loop: CSAREGVVGFF. The CDR3 DNA is TGCAGTGCTAGAGAGGGGGTCGTGGGTTTCTTT.

This clone was counted once. This chain links TRBV2 with TRBJ2-7; TRBD2 is a possible D gene (5 bases). The CDR3 runs 13 residues. The germline gives CDR1 SNHLY, CDR2 FYNNEI. The ends were cut back, 4 bases at V and 5 bases at J, with 12 bases in the middle. In DNA, the CDR3 is TGTGCCAGCAGTGTAGACACGCGGGACGAGCAGTACTTC. Translation gives CASSVDTRDEQYF.

The chain joins TRBV5-6 to TRBJ1-6; D ambiguous. Germline CDR1 and CDR2: SGHDT and YYEEEE. This CDR3 region has 14 residues. V gave up 5 bases and J gave up 7 bases, with 13 bases separating them. The CDR3 region has the DNA TGTGCCAGCAGTTTCCCCCTACAGAATTCACCCCTCCACTTT. As protein: CASSFPLQNSPLHF.

About this clone: This same CDR3 is encoded by further DNA sequences in the sample. This chain joins TRBV6-1 and TRBJ1-5, with 8 bases lining up with TRBD1. CDR1 is MNHNS and CDR2 is SASEGT in the germline V gene. Trimming at V came to 1 base and at J to 5 bases, leaving 10 bases not matched to a gene. The CDR3 has 17 residues. The CDR3 region has the DNA TGTGCCAGCAGTGAAGAAATCGGGCAGGGGGCTTATCAGCCCCAGCATTTT. Translated: CASSEEIGQGAYQPQHF.

Regarding this clone: One junction end disagrees with the germline gene, perhaps due to a read error. CDR3 region: CASSLGYGSFEQYF. CDR3 sequence (DNA): TGTGCCAGCAGCTTAGGCTACGGCTCCTTCGAGCAGTACTTC. The V and J genes are TRBV7-6 and TRBJ2-5, with D hard to call. The J call may be faulty, since TRBJ2-7 better matches the DNA end. The CDR3 covers 14 residues. Germline V gene data show CDR1 as SGHVS and CDR2 as FNYEAQ.

CDR3 in DNA: TGTGCCAGCAGCGTGACCGGACAGGATGATCAGCCCCAGCATTTT. It translates to CASSVTGQDDQPQHF. This rearrangement joins TRBV9 to TRBJ1-5; 7 bases agree with TRBD1. Trimming at V came to 2 bases and at J to 5 bases, leaving 7 bases not matched to a gene. CDR1 and CDR2 (germline): SGDLS, YYNGEE. CDR3 length: 15 amino acids.

V usage is TRBV2 and J usage is TRBJ1-5; a possible D gene is TRBD1 (5 bases). Germline assignment: CDR1 SNHLY and CDR2 FYNNEI. The CDR3 has 14 amino acids. Deletions cut 6 bases from V and 7 bases from J, with 16 bases between. The CDR3 nucleotides read TGTGCCAGCAGCCCCCTAGGGGCGGGACAGCCCCAGCATTTT. This gives the protein CASSPLGAGQPQHF.

The chain joins TRBV27 to TRBJ1-5, with TRBD1 matching 7 bases. The CDR3 totals 16 residues. After removal of 5 bases from V and 3 bases from J, the junction contained 10 bases not matched to a gene. In germline, CDR1 is MNHEY, CDR2 SMNVEV (reference sequence). CDR3 amino acids: CASSPTGVRTNQPQHF. The CDR3 DNA sequence: TGTGCCAGCAGTCCAACAGGGGTCCGAACCAATCAGCCCCAGCATTTT.

The chain has TRBV7-3 and TRBJ2-1; 8 bases are shared with TRBD2. The germline gives CDR1 SGHTA, CDR2 FQGTGA. The CDR3 is 16 residues long. V dropped 1 base and J dropped 1; count of bases not matched to a gene: 3. The CDR3 DNA sequence: TGTGCCAGCAGCTTAATGGGGACTAGGTCCTACAATGAGCAGTTCTTC. It translates to CASSLMGTRSYNEQFF.

The count of this clone is one. This chain uses TRBV25-1 with TRBJ2-1, with 11 bases aligning to TRBD2. CDR1 is MGHDK and CDR2 is SYGVNS in the germline V gene. V lost 5 bases and J lost 7; bases outside the gene matches: 4. The CDR3 consists of 14 residues. CDR3 bases: TGTGCCAGCAGTAGGGGACTAGCGGTAAATGAGCAGTTCTTC. Its translation is CASSRGLAVNEQFF.

The genes are TRBV21-1 and TRBJ2-6; the table's D call of TRBD2 was not tested on the DNA. TRBV21-1 is an annotated pseudogene. CDR3 length: 16 amino acids. The CDR3 spells CASSKAVSSGANVLTF. CDR3 bases: TGTGCCAGCAGCAAGGCGGTAAGCTCTGGGGCCAACGTCCTGACTTTC.